Listed below are T cell receptor beta chains from one sample, sequenced in a study of blood T cell repertoires in COVID-19. Data came from immunoSEQ multiplex PCR; TCRdb stores just in-frame clones and leaves some out. The table shows under 250,000 clones, with around 86% occurring only once. The specimen sequenced was peripheral blood. Source of these receptors: a woman of 80 years or more with COVID-19, enrolled during active disease. Each CDR3 is given with its conserved first and last residue. A D gene is named only where the DNA matches it firmly. Clone size, where shown, is once, few, many, or a class for clones that have expanded.

CDR3aa: CASSLGDTGYTF
CDR3nt: TGTGCCAGCAGCTTGGGTGACACCGGCTACACCTTC
j_gene: TRBJ1-2
abundance: -
len: 12
d_gene: -
v_gene: TRBV5-4

CDR3aa: CAISDQGGNQPQHF
CDR3nt: TGTGCCATCAGTGATCAGGGCGGCAATCAGCCCCAGCATTTT
j_gene: TRBJ1-5
abundance: -
len: 14
d_gene: -
v_gene: TRBV10-3

CDR3aa: CASHSGWGAEAFF
CDR3nt: TGTGCCAGCCATTCTGGTTGGGGGGCTGAAGCTTTCTTT
j_gene: TRBJ1-1
abundance: -
len: 13
d_gene: -
v_gene: TRBV27

CDR3aa: CASNVETGGYEQFF
CDR3nt: TGTGCCAGCAACGTTGAGACAGGGGGCTATGAGCAGTTCTTC
j_gene: TRBJ2-1
abundance: -
len: 14
d_gene: TRBD1
v_gene: TRBV2

CDR3aa: CASSPRGRGDNSPLHF
CDR3nt: TGTGCCAGCAGTCCCCGGGGCAGGGGAGATAATTCACCCCTCCACTTT
j_gene: TRBJ1-6
abundance: once
len: 16
d_gene: -
v_gene: TRBV28

CDR3aa: CASSLEETQYF
CDR3nt: TGTGCCAGCTCCCTGGAGGAGACCCAGTACTTC
j_gene: TRBJ2-5
abundance: -
len: 11
d_gene: -
v_gene: TRBV2

CDR3aa: CASTGGQGALGNYGYTF
CDR3nt: TGTGCCAGCACCGGGGGGCAGGGGGCCCTTGGAAACTATGGCTACACCTTC
j_gene: TRBJ1-2
abundance: -
len: 17
d_gene: TRBD1
v_gene: TRBV28

CDR3aa: CASSLGQVGNYGYTF
CDR3nt: TGTGCCAGCAGCTTAGGACAGGTGGGGAACTATGGCTACACCTTC
j_gene: TRBJ1-2
abundance: once
len: 15
d_gene: -
v_gene: TRBV7-2

CDR3aa: CSVEGPNRKVYNEQFF
CDR3nt: TGCAGCGTTGAGGGTCCGAACAGGAAAGTCTACAATGAGCAGTTCTTC
j_gene: TRBJ2-1
abundance: few
len: 16
d_gene: -
v_gene: TRBV29-1

CDR3aa: CASSEAGTAYSGANVLTF
CDR3nt: TGTGCCAGCAGTGAAGCTGGGACAGCCTACTCTGGGGCCAACGTCCTGACTTTC
j_gene: TRBJ2-6
abundance: -
len: 18
d_gene: TRBD1
v_gene: TRBV6-4

CDR3aa: CASSLRLGDGTGELFF
CDR3nt: TGTGCCAGCTCACTGCGACTAGGCGATGGCACCGGGGAGCTGTTTTTT
j_gene: TRBJ2-2
abundance: -
len: 16
d_gene: -
v_gene: TRBV18

CDR3aa: CASSLRDGYTF
CDR3nt: TGTGCCAGTAGCCTGAGGGATGGCTACACCTTC
j_gene: TRBJ1-2
abundance: -
len: 11
d_gene: -
v_gene: TRBV19

CDR3aa: CASSSGGFTPEYF
CDR3nt: TGTGCCAGCAGCTCTGGGGGGTTCACCCCCGAGTATTTT
j_gene: TRBJ2-3
abundance: -
len: 13
d_gene: -
v_gene: TRBV13

CDR3aa: CASSLGAETQYF
CDR3nt: TGTGCCAGCAGTTTGGGCGCGGAGACCCAGTACTTC
j_gene: TRBJ2-5
abundance: -
len: 12
d_gene: -
v_gene: TRBV12-3/TRBV12-4

CDR3aa: CASSEEFRSGRQTQYF
CDR3nt: TGTGCCAGCAGTGAAGAATTCAGGAGCGGGAGGCAGACCCAGTACTTC
j_gene: TRBJ2-5
abundance: -
len: 16
d_gene: TRBD2
v_gene: TRBV6-1

CDR3aa: CASSSRGSSTDTQYF
CDR3nt: TGTGCCAGCAGCTCCAGGGGTTCTAGCACAGATACGCAGTATTTT
j_gene: TRBJ2-3
abundance: -
len: 15
d_gene: -
v_gene: TRBV7-2

CDR3aa: CASSSGQGSYGYTF
CDR3nt: TGTGCCAGCAGTTCCGGACAGGGGAGCTATGGCTACACCTTC
j_gene: TRBJ1-2
abundance: once
len: 14
d_gene: TRBD1
v_gene: TRBV28

CDR3aa: CATSRGHDGMNTEAFF
CDR3nt: TGTGCCACCAGCAGGGGACATGACGGAATGAACACTGAAGCTTTCTTT
j_gene: TRBJ1-1
abundance: -
len: 16
d_gene: -
v_gene: TRBV15

CDR3aa: CASRTFAGAYNEQFF
CDR3nt: TGTGCCAGCAGGACCTTCGCGGGGGCGTACAATGAGCAGTTCTTC
j_gene: TRBJ2-1
abundance: -
len: 15
d_gene: -
v_gene: TRBV27

CDR3aa: CASSQGLTKGTGELFF
CDR3nt: TGCGCCAGCAGCCAAGGACTCACGAAGGGGACCGGGGAGCTGTTTTTT
j_gene: TRBJ2-2
abundance: -
len: 16
d_gene: -
v_gene: TRBV4-1

CDR3aa: CASSQQVDLAGGYTF
CDR3nt: TGCGCCAGCAGCCAGCAAGTAGATTTGGCGGGCGGCTACACCTTC
j_gene: TRBJ1-2
abundance: -
len: 15
d_gene: -
v_gene: TRBV4-3

CDR3aa: CASSLVAAGGPNTGELFF
CDR3nt: TGTGCCAGCAGCTTAGTAGCAGCGGGGGGGCCCAACACCGGGGAGCTGTTTTTT
j_gene: TRBJ2-2
abundance: -
len: 18
d_gene: TRBD2
v_gene: TRBV7-2

CDR3aa: CASSLGGQPQHF
CDR3nt: TGTGCCAGCAGCTTAGGCGGTCAGCCCCAGCATTTT
j_gene: TRBJ1-5
abundance: -
len: 12
d_gene: -
v_gene: TRBV7-9

CDR3aa: CASSEMARGGRGGYTF
CDR3nt: TGTGCCAGCAGTGAAATGGCCCGGGGGGGGCGCGGTGGCTACACCTTC
j_gene: TRBJ1-2
abundance: -
len: 16
d_gene: -
v_gene: TRBV2

CDR3aa: CASSHDRSNQPQHF
CDR3nt: TGTGCCAGCTCCCATGACAGGAGCAATCAGCCCCAGCATTTT
j_gene: TRBJ1-5
abundance: -
len: 14
d_gene: -
v_gene: TRBV18

CDR3aa: CASSVVEGAGSQPQHF
CDR3nt: TGTGCCAGCAGCGTAGTTGAGGGGGCAGGTTCTCAGCCCCAGCATTTT
j_gene: TRBJ1-5
abundance: few
len: 16
d_gene: TRBD1
v_gene: TRBV9

CDR3aa: CASSPTGGGRTDTQYF
CDR3nt: TGTGCCAGCAGCCCGACAGGGGGCGGTAGGACAGATACGCAGTATTTT
j_gene: TRBJ2-3
abundance: -
len: 16
d_gene: TRBD1
v_gene: TRBV7-3

CDR3aa: CASSYSSGTNNEQFF
CDR3nt: TGTGCCAGCAGTTACTCGAGTGGGACAAACAATGAGCAGTTCTTC
j_gene: TRBJ2-1
abundance: -
len: 15
d_gene: -
v_gene: TRBV6-5

CDR3aa: CATSPDAGPYNEQFF
CDR3nt: TGTGCCACCAGTCCCGATGCGGGTCCCTACAATGAGCAGTTCTTC
j_gene: TRBJ2-1
abundance: -
len: 15
d_gene: -
v_gene: TRBV24-1

CDR3aa: CAWSVSGGGNTIYF
CDR3nt: TGTGCCTGGAGTGTCTCGGGTGGTGGAAACACCATATATTTT
j_gene: TRBJ1-3
abundance: -
len: 14
d_gene: -
v_gene: TRBV30

CDR3aa: CSVDRQGGYEQYF
CDR3nt: TGCAGCGTTGACCGACAGGGGGGATACGAGCAGTACTTC
j_gene: TRBJ2-7
abundance: -
len: 13
d_gene: TRBD1
v_gene: TRBV29-1